The entry below describes one T cell receptor beta chain. Its target is unknown. Naive-designated CD8 cells lacked CD45RO, were positively enriched for CCR7, and omitted terminally differentiated effector memory CD45RA+ cells. This sample was included in a study of shared clonotypes between healthy human individuals. Overall study: A donor's plate count was three for CD4 naive and three for CD4 memory; CD8 naive had two and CD8 memory one. Study results and caveats: With few donors, the genetic and exposure-history diversity represented was limited.

Data came from immunoSEQ multiplex PCR; TCRdb stores just in-frame clones and leaves some out. This table holds a few million clones, around 93% found once. The CDR3 runs 16 residues. V shed 4 bases and J 5 bases; nucleotides not matched to a gene: 7. In germline, CDR1 is SGHRS, CDR2 YFSETQ. The TCR comes from a man aged 18 to 30 in good health. Some clones in this sample may be carry-over from other donors' samples. Sample: naive CD8+ T cells from PBMCs. This chain connects TRBV5-1 to TRBJ2-3; 13 nucleotides agree with TRBD2. The CDR3 nucleotides are TGCGCCAGCAGCCTCGGACTAGCGGGAGTTATAGATACGCAGTATTTT. This translates into CASSLGLAGVIDTQYF.